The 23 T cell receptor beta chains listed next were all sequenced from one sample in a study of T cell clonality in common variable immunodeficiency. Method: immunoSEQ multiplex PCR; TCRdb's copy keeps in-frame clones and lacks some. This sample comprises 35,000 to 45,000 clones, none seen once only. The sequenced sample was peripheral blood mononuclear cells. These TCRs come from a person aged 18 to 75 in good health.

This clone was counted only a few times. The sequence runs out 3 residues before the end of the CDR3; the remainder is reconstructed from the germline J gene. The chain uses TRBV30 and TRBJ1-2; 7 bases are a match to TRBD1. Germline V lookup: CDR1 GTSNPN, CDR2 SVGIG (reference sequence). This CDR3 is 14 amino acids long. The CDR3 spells CAWSAGTAKNIYTF. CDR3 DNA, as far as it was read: TGTGCCTGGAGTGCCGGGACAGCCAAAAACATC.

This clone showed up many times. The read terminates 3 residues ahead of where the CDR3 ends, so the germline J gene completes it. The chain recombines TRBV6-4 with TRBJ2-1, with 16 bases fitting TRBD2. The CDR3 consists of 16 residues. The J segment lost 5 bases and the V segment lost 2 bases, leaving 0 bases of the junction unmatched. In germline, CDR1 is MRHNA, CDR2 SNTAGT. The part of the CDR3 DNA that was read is TGTGCCAGCAGTGACGGGACTAGCGGGGGGGACAATGAG. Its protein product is CASSDGTSGGDNE. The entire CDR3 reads CASSDGTSGGDNEQFF.

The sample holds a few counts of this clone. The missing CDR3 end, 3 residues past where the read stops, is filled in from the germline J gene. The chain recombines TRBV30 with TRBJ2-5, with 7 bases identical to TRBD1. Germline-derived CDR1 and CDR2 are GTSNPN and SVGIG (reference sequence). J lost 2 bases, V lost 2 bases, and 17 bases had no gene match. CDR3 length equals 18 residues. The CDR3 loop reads CAWSTYHPGTVKQETQYF. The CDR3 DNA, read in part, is TGTGCCTGGAGTACGTATCACCCTGGGACAGTGAAACAAGAGACC.

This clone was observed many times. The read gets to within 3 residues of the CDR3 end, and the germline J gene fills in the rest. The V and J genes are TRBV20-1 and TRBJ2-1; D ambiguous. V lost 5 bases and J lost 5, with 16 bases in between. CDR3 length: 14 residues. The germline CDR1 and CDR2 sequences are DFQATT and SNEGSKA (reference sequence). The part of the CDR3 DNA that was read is TGCAGTGCTGGCCGCTTCCAGTTCAACAATGAG. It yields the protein CSAGRFQFNNE. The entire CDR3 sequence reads CSAGRFQFNNEQFF.

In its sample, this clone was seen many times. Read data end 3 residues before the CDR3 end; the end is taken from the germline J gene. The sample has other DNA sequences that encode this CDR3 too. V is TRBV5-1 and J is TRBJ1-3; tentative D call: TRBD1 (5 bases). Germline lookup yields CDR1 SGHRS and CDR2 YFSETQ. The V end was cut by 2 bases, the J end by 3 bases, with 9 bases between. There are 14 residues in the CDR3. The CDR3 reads CASSFLGDGNTIYF. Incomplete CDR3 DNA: TGCGCCAGCAGCTTTCTAGGGGATGGAAACACC.

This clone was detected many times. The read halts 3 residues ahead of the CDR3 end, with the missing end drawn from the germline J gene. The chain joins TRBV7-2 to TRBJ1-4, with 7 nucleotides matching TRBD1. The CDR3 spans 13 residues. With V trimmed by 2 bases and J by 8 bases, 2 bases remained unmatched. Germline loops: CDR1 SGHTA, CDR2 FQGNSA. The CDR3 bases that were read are TGTGCCAGCAGCTTACCGGGACAGGAAAAA. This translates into CASSLPGQEK. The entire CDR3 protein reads CASSLPGQEKLFF.

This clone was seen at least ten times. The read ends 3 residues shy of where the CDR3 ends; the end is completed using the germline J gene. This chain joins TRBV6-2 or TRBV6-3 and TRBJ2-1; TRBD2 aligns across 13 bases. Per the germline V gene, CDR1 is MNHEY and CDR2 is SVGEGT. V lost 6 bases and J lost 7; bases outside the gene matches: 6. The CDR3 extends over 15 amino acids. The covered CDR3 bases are TGTGCCAGCAGCCGACTAGCGGGAGGCAATAATGAG. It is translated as CASSRLAGGNNE. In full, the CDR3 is CASSRLAGGNNEQFF.

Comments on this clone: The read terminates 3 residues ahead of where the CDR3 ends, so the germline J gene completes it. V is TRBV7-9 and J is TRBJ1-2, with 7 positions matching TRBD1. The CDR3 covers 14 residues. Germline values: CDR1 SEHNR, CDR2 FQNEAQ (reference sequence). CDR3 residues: CASSLQGGSYDYTF. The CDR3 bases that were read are TGTGCCAGCAGCTTACAGGGGGGCTCCTACGAC.

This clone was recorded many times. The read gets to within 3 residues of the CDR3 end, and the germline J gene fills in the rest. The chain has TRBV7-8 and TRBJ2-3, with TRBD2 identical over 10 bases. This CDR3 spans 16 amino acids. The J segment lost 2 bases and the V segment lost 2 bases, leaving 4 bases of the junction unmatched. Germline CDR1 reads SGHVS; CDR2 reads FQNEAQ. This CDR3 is CASSLRLAGFTDTQYF. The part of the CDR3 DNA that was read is TGTGCCAGCAGCTTAAGACTAGCGGGTTTCACAGATACG. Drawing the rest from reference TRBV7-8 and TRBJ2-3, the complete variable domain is GAGVSQSPRYKVAKRGQDVALRCDPISGHVSLFWYQQALGQGPEFLTYFQNEAQLDKSGLPSDRFFAERPEGSVSTLKIQRTQQEDSAVYLCASSLRLAGFTDTQYFGPGTRLTVL.

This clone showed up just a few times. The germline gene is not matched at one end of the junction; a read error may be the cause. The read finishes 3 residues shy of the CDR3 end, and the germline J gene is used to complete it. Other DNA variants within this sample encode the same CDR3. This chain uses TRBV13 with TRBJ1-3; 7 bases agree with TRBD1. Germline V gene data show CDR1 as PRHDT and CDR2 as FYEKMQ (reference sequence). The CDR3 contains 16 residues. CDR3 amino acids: CASSRPDRDSGNTIYF. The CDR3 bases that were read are TGTGCCAGCAGCCGACCCGACAGGGACTCTGGAAACACG. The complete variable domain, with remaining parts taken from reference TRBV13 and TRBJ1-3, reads AAGVIQSPRHLIKEKRETATLKCYPIPRHDTVYWYQQGPGQDPQFLISFYEKMQSDKGSIPDRFSAQQFSDYHSELNMSSLELGDSALYFCASSRPDRDSGNTIYFGEGSWLTVV.

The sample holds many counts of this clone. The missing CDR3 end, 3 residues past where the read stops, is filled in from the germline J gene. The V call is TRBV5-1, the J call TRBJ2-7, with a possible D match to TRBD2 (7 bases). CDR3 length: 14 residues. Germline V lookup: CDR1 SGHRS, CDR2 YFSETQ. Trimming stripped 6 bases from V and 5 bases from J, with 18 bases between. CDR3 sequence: CASTVGGAAHEQYF. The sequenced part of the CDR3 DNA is TGCGCCAGCACCGTGGGGGGGGCTGCCCACGAG.

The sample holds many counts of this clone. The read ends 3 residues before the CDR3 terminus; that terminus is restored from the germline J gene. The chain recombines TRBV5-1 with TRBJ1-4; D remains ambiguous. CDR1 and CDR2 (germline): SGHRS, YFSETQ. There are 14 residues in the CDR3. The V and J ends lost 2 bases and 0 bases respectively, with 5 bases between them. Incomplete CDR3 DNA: TGCGCCAGCAGCTTACTTTCAACTAATGAAAAA. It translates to CASSLLSTNEK. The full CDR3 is CASSLLSTNEKLFF.

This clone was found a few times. The chain's CDR3 is CSAHRGTYEQYF. The sequenced CDR3 bases are TGCAGTGCTCACCGCGGTACCTACGAG. The chain is built from TRBV20-1 and TRBJ2-7; D is unclear. The sequenced fragment ends 3 residues before the CDR3 boundary, so the rest is inferred from the germline J gene. CDR1 is DFQATT and CDR2 is SNEGSKA in the germline V gene (reference sequence). This CDR3 spans 12 amino acids. The germline V and J ends were trimmed by 5 bases and 2 bases, with 10 bases remaining between them.

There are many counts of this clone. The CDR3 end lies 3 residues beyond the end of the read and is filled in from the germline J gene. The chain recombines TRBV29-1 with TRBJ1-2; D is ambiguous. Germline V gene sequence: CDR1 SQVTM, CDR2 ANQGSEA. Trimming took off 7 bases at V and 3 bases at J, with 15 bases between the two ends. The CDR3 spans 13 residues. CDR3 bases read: TGCAGCGGCGGGCCCTTAAATGACTATGGC. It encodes CSGGPLNDYG. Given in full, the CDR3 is CSGGPLNDYGYTF.

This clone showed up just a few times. The sequenced CDR3 bases are TGCGCCAGCAGCTTGGATGTAGCGGCTTACGAG. Protein sequence: CASSLDVAAYE. The CDR3 as a whole reads CASSLDVAAYEQYF. The chain has TRBV5-1 and TRBJ2-7; D perhaps matches TRBD2 (6 bases). The CDR3 end is not reached by the read, which stops 3 residues before it; the germline J gene fills it in. The CDR3 runs to 14 residues. Germline CDR1 and CDR2: SGHRS and YFSETQ. Deletions cut 0 bases from V and 4 bases from J, with 11 bases between. Full variable domain (remainder filled in from reference TRBV5-1 and TRBJ2-7): KAGVTQTPRYLIKTRGQQVTLSCSPISGHRSVSWYQQTPGQGLQFLFEYFSETQRNKGNFPGRFSGRQFSNSRSEMNVSTLELGDSALYLCASSLDVAAYEQYFGPGTRLTVT.

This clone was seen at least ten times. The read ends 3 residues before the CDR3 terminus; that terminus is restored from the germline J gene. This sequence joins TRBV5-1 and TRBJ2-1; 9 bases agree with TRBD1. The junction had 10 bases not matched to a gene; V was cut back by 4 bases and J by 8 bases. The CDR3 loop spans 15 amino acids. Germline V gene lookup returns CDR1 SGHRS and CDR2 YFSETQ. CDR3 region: CASSEFPGTGYEQFF. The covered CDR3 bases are TGCGCCAGCAGCGAATTCCCCGGGACAGGGTATGAG.

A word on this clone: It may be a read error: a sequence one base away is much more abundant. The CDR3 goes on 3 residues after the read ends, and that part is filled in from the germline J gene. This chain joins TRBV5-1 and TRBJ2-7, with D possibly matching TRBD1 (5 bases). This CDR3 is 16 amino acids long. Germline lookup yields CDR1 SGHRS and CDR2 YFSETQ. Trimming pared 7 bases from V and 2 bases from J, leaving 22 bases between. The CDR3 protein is CASGPGWMLDTYEQYF. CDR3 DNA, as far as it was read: TGCGCCAGCGGCCCAGGGTGGATGCTAGATACCTACGAG.

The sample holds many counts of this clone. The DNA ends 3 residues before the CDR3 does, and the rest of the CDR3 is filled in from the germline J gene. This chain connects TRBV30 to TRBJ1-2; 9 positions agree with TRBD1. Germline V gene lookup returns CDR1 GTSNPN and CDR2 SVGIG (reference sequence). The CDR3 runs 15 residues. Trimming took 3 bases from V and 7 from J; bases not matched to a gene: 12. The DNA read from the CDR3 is TGTGCCTGGAGGGGTCCGGGACAGGGAAGGGGTGGC. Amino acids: CAWRGPGQGRGG. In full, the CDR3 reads CAWRGPGQGRGGYTF.

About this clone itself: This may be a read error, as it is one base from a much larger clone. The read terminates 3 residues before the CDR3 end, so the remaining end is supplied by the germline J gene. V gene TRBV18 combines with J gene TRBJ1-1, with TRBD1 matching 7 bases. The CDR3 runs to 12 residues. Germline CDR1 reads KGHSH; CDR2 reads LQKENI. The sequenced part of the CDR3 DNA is TGTGCCGGCTCACCACCGGGACAGGAA. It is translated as CAGSPPGQE. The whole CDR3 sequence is CAGSPPGQEAFF. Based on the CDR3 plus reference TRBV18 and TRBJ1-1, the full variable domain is NAGVMQNPRHLVRRRGQEARLRCSPMKGHSHVYWYRQLPEEGLKFMVYLQKENIIDESGMPKERFSAEFPKEGPSILRIQQVVRGDSAAYFCAGSPPGQEAFFGQGTRLTVV.

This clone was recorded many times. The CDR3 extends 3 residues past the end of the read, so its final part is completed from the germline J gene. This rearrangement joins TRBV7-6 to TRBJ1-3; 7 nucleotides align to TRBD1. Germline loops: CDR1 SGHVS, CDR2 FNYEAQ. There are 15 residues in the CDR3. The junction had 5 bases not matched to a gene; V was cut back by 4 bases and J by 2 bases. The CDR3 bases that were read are TGTGCCAGCAGCTCAGACAGGGCTGCTGGAAACACC. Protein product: CASSSDRAAGNT. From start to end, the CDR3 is CASSSDRAAGNTIYF.

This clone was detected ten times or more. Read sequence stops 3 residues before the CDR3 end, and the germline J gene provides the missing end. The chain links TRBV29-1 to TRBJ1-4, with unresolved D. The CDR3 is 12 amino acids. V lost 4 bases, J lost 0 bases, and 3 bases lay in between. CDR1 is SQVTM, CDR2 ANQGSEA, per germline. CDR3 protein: CSVGATNEKLFF. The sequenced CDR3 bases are TGCAGCGTTGGCGCAACTAATGAAAAA.

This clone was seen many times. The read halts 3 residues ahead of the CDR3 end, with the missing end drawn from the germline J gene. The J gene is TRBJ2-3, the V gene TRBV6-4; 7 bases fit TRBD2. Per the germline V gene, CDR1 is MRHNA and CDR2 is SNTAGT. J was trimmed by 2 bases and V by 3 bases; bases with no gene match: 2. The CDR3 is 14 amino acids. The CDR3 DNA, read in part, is TGTGCCAGCAGTGAAAGCGGGGCCACAGATACG. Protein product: CASSESGATDT. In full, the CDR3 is CASSESGATDTQYF.

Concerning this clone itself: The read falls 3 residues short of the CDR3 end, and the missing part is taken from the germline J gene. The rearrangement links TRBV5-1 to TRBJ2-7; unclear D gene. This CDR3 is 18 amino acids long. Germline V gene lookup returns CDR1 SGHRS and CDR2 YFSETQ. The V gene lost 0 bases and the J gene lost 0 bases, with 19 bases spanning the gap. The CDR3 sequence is CASSLEGPLRGSSYEQYF. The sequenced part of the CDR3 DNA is TGCGCCAGCAGCTTGGAAGGCCCGCTTCGAGGTTCCTCCTACGAG.